This T cell receptor beta chain was documented in a study of blood T cell repertoires in COVID-19. At the level of the study: The cDNA or gDNA used as material had been derived from T cells, B-cell-depleted T cells, or PBMCs.

In the source study's methods: Nucleated cell counts were estimated from reference gene primer amplification. Measured with immunoSEQ multiplex PCR; TCRdb has only the in-frame clones, and not every one. The V and J calls and the clone size are those of that table, but D and trimming were determined from the DNA. The sample holds 250,000 to 300,000 clones, roughly 90% seen once. Germline assignment: CDR1 MNHEY and CDR2 SMNVEV (reference sequence). CDR3 length: 14 residues. After removal of 10 bases from V and 5 bases from J, the junction contained 7 bases not matched to a gene. This chain uses TRBV27 with TRBJ2-2; 10 nucleotides line up with TRBD2. The source of this sequence is a woman between 45 and 65 years old who had recovered from COVID-19. What was sequenced was peripheral blood. The CDR3 is CATRPGLATGELFF. Written as DNA, the CDR3 is TGTGCCACTCGCCCGGGACTAGCGACCGGGGAGCTGTTTTTT.